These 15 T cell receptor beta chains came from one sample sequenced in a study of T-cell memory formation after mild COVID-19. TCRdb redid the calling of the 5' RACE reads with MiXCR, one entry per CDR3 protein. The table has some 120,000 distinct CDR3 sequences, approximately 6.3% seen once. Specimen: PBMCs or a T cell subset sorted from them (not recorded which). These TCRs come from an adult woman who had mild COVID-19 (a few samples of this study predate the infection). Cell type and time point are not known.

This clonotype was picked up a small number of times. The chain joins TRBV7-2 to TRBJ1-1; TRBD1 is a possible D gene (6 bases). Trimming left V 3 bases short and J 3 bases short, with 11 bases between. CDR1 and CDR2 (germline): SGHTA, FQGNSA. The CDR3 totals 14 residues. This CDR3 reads CASSLTGGDTEAFF. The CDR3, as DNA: TGTGCCAGCAGCTTGACAGGAGGGGACACTGAAGCTTTCTTT. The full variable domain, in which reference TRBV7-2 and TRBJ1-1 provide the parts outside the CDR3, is GAGVSQSPSNKVTEKGKDVELRCDPISGHTALYWYRQSLGQGLEFLIYFQGNSAPDKSGLPSDRFSAERTGGSVSTLTIQRTQQEDSAVYLCASSLTGGDTEAFFGQGTRLTVV.

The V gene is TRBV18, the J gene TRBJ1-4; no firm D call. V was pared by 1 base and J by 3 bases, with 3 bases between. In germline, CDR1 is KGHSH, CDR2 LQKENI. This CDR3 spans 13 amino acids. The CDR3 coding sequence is TGTGCCAGCTCACCACAAGCTAATGAAAAACTGTTTTTT. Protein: CASSPQANEKLFF.

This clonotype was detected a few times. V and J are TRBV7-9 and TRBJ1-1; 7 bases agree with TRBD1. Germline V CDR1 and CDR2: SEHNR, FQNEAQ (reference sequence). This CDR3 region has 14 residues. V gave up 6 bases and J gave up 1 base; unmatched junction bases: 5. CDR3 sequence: CASSKGTANTEAFF. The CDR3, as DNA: TGTGCCAGCAGTAAAGGGACAGCGAACACTGAAGCTTTCTTT.

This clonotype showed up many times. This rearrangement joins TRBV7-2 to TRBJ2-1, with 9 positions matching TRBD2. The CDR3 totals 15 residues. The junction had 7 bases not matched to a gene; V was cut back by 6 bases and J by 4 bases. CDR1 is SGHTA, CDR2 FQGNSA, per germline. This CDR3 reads CASSLRTSEYNEQFF. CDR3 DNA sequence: TGTGCCAGCAGTTTACGGACTAGCGAGTACAATGAGCAGTTCTTC.

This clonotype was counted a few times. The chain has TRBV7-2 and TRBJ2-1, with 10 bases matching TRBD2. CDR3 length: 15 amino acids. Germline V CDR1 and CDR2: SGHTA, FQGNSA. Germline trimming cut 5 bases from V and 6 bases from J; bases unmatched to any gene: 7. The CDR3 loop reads CASSRLAGGGNEQFF. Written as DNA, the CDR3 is TGTGCCAGCAGCCGATTAGCGGGAGGAGGCAATGAGCAGTTCTTC.

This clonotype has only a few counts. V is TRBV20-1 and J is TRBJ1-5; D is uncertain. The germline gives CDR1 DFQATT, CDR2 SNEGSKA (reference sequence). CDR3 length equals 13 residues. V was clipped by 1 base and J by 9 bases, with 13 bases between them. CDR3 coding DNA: TGCAGTGCTAGAGCGGACGGGCCATCGCCCCAGCATTTT. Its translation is CSARADGPSPQHF.

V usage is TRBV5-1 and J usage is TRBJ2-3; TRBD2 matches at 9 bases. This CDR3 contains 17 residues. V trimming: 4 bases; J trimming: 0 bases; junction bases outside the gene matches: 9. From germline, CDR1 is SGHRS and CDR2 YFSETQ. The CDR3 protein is CASSPTQAGGSTDTQYF. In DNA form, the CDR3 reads TGCGCCAGCAGCCCCACCCAAGCGGGGGGAAGCACAGATACGCAGTATTTT.

CDR3 in amino acids: CASSPRGGPSTDTQYF. CDR3 DNA sequence: TGTGCCAGCAGCCCCCGGGGGGGACCTAGCACAGATACGCAGTATTTT. The chain recombines TRBV7-3 with TRBJ2-3; 8 positions match TRBD2. Germline CDR1 SGHTA, CDR2 FQGTGA. The CDR3 extends over 16 amino acids. J was trimmed by 0 bases and V by 5 bases; bases with no gene match: 7.

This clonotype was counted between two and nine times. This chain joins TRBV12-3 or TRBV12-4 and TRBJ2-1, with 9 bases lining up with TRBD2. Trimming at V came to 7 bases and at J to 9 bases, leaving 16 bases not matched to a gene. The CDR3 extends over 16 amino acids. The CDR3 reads CASTLGGLAGRSEQFF. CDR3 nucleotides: TGTGCCAGCACCCTCGGTGGGCTAGCGGGGAGGAGTGAGCAGTTCTTC.

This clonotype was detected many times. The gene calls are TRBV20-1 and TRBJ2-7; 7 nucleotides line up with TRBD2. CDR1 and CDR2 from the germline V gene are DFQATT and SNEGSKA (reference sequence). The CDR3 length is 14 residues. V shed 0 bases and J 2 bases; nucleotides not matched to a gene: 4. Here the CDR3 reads CSARDRTRPYEQYF. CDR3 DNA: TGCAGTGCTAGAGACCGGACTAGACCCTACGAGCAGTACTTC.

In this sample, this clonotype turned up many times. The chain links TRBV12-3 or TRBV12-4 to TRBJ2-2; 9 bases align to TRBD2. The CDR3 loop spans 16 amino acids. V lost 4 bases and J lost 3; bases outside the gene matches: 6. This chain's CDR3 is CASSSYSGRHTGELFF. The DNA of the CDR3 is TGTGCCAGCAGTTCTTATAGCGGGAGACACACCGGGGAGCTGTTTTTT.

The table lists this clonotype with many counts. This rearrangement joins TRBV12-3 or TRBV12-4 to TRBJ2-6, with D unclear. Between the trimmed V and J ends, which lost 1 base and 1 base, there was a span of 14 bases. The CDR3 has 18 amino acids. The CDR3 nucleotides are TGTGCCAGCAGTTTAGATAATTGGGCGTCTTCTGGGGCCAACGTCCTGACTTTC. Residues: CASSLDNWASSGANVLTF.

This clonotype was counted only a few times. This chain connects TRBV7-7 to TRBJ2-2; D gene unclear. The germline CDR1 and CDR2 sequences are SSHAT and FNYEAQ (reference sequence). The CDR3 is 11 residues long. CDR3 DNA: TGTGCTATTCTGGAGTCCGGGGAGCTGTTTTTT. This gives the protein CAILESGELFF.

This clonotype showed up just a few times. The CDR3 region is CSARDLGQGYTEAFF. The CDR3 nucleotides are TGCAGTGCTAGAGACCTGGGACAGGGTTACACTGAAGCTTTCTTT. This chain joins TRBV20-1 and TRBJ1-1, with 9 bases fitting TRBD1. The V gene end was trimmed by 0 bases and the J gene end by 3 bases; junction bases not matched to a gene: 5. The CDR3 consists of 15 residues. Germline CDR1 reads DFQATT; CDR2 reads SNEGSKA (reference sequence).

In nucleotides, the CDR3 is TGTGCCACCAGCGGGACAGGGCCTGGTGAGACCCAGTACTTC. Translating gives CATSGTGPGETQYF. The chain couples TRBV24-1 to TRBJ2-5; 9 bases are shared with TRBD1. The CDR3 spans 14 residues. The V and J ends lost 7 bases and 5 bases, in that order; junction bases with no gene match: 7. CDR1 is KGHDR and CDR2 is SFDVKD in the germline V gene.